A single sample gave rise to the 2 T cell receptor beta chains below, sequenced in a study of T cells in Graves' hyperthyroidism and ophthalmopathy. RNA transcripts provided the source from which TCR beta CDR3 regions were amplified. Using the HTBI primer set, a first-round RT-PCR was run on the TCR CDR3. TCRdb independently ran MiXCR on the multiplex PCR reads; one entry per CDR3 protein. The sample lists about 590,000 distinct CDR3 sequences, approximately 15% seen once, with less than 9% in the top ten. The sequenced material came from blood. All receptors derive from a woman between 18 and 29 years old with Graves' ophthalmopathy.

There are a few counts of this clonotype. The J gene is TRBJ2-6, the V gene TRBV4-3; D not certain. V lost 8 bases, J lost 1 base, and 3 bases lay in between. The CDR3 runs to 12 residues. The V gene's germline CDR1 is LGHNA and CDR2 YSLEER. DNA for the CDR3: TGCGCCAGCCTATCTGGGGCCAACGTCCTGACTTTC. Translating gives CASLSGANVLTF.

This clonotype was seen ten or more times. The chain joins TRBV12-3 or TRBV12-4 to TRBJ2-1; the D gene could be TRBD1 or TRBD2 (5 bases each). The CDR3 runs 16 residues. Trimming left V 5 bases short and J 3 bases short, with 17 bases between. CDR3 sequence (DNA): TGTGCCAGCAGTCCACGGCGAGGGGAAGACTACAATGAGCAGTTCTTC. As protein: CASSPRRGEDYNEQFF.